Listed below are T cell receptor beta chains from one sample, sequenced in a study of cytomegalovirus exposure and HLA in healthy donors. Libraries were prepared by immunoSEQ multiplex PCR; TCRdb keeps only in-frame clonotypes and omits some of them. The sample has fewer than 300,000 clones; 80% are singletons. Source material: PBMCs. These receptors were obtained from a girl aged 2 to 9 in good health and CMV-seronegative. CDR3s include the opening cysteine and the closing phenylalanine or tryptophan. Each record gives: clone size, D gene, J gene, V gene, CDR3 protein, CDR3 DNA. D genes are given only for firm matches. For some rows the clone size is stated as once, few or many, or as a class when expanded; others skip it.

NA,NA,TRBJ2-2,TRBV7-2,CASSLHRGELFF,TGTGCCAGCAGCCTACACAGGGGGGAGCTGTTTTTT
NA,NA,TRBJ2-7,TRBV29-1,CSAGARDTYEQYF,TGCAGCGCGGGCGCCAGGGATACCTACGAGCAGTACTTC
NA,TRBD2,TRBJ2-7,TRBV5-6,CASSLVLAGPSYEQYF,TGTGCCAGCAGCTTGGTACTAGCGGGACCCTCCTACGAGCAGTACTTC
NA,TRBD2,TRBJ2-5,TRBV7-6,CASSPVAGETQYF,TGTGCCAGCAGCCCGGTAGCGGGAGAGACCCAGTACTTC
NA,NA,TRBJ2-7,TRBV9,CASSVGSQMIEQYF,TGTGCCAGCAGCGTAGGGAGCCAGATGATCGAGCAGTACTTC
once,TRBD1,TRBJ1-1,TRBV2,CASQGGNTEAFF,TGTGCCAGTCAGGGGGGGAACACTGAAGCTTTCTTT
NA,NA,TRBJ2-3,TRBV9,CASSDSGGSTDTQYF,TGTGCCAGCAGCGACTCCGGAGGGAGCACAGATACGCAGTATTTT
NA,TRBD2,TRBJ2-7,TRBV28,CASSFPLAGVSYEQYF,TGTGCCAGCAGTTTCCCTTTAGCGGGAGTGTCCTACGAGCAGTACTTC
NA,NA,TRBJ2-1,TRBV7-9,CSSSLVYGEQFF,TGTTCCAGCAGCTTAGTATACGGTGAGCAGTTCTTC
NA,TRBD1,TRBJ1-5,TRBV2,CASNQGGSNQPQHF,TGTGCCAGCAATCAGGGGGGATCCAACCAGCCCCAGCATTTT
NA,NA,TRBJ2-7,TRBV7-7,CASSLAGGTYEQYF,TGTGCCAGCAGCTTAGCTGGCGGAACCTACGAGCAGTACTTC
NA,NA,TRBJ2-1,TRBV6-1,CASSEAWFGVHSYNEQFF,TGTGCCAGCAGTGAAGCGTGGTTCGGTGTTCACTCCTACAATGAGCAGTTCTTC
once,TRBD1,TRBJ1-2,TRBV19,CASSLAGTADGYTF,TGTGCCAGTAGTCTTGCCGGGACAGCCGATGGCTACACCTTC
NA,NA,TRBJ1-2,TRBV15,CATSRDWAGKGILYGYTF,TGTGCCACCAGCAGAGATTGGGCAGGGAAGGGGATTCTCTATGGCTACACCTTC
NA,TRBD2,TRBJ2-7,TRBV2,CASSHLPRGSSYEQYF,TGTGCCAGCAGCCACCTCCCGCGCGGGAGTTCCTACGAGCAGTACTTC
NA,TRBD2,TRBJ2-3,TRBV5-1,CASSLSSVAGGPDTQYF,TGCGCCAGCAGCTTGTCGAGTGTAGCGGGGGGTCCAGATACGCAGTATTTT
NA,TRBD2,TRBJ2-2,TRBV7-6,CASSPNQGAGGTGELFF,TGTGCCAGCAGCCCGAACCAGGGAGCGGGGGGCACCGGGGAGCTGTTTTTT
NA,TRBD1,TRBJ1-1,TRBV7-9,CASRTGAGTEAFF,TGTGCCAGCAGAACAGGGGCCGGGACTGAAGCTTTCTTT
NA,NA,TRBJ2-7,TRBV28,CASRQSRYEQYF,TGTGCCAGCAGACAGTCCCGCTACGAGCAGTACTTC
NA,NA,TRBJ1-2,TRBV13,CASSLGRGVHYGYTF,TGTGCCAGCAGCTTAGGACGGGGTGTGCACTATGGCTACACCTTC
NA,NA,TRBJ1-6,TRBV27,CASSLILRGRENSPLHF,TGTGCCAGCAGTTTAATCCTCAGGGGCAGGGAGAATTCACCCCTCCACTTT
once,TRBD2,TRBJ2-2,TRBV27,CASILGLAANTGELFF,TGTGCCAGCATCTTGGGGCTAGCGGCGAACACCGGGGAGCTGTTTTTT
NA,NA,TRBJ1-3,TRBV9,CASSVGRGWENTIYF,TGTGCCAGCAGCGTAGGCAGGGGATGGGAAAACACCATATATTTT
NA,NA,TRBJ2-1,TRBV19,CASSMGGRYEQFF,TGTGCCAGTAGTATGGGAGGACGCTATGAGCAGTTCTTC
once,TRBD2,TRBJ2-1,TRBV28,CASSWVPSGRVYNEQFF,TGTGCCAGCAGTTGGGTCCCAAGCGGGAGGGTTTACAATGAGCAGTTCTTC
NA,NA,TRBJ2-3,TRBV19,CASSLRRGDTQYF,TGTGCCAGTAGTCTTCGCAGGGGAGATACGCAGTATTTT
NA,NA,TRBJ2-1,TRBV29-1,CSVVNNEQFF,TGCAGCGTTGTCAACAATGAGCAGTTCTTC
NA,NA,TRBJ1-2,TRBV7-2,CASSTSRHSGYGYTF,TGTGCCAGCAGCACAAGCCGTCATTCGGGCTATGGCTACACCTTC
NA,NA,TRBJ2-7,TRBV6-5,CASSYSISQDVDEQYF,TGTGCCAGCAGTTACTCGATTTCTCAGGATGTGGACGAGCAGTACTTC
NA,NA,TRBJ1-5,TRBV6-6,CASSPRVSGNQPQHF,TGTGCCAGCAGCCCCCGGGTCTCTGGAAATCAGCCCCAGCATTTT
NA,TRBD1,TRBJ1-2,TRBV2,CASRTGGPYGYTF,TGTGCCAGCAGGACAGGGGGCCCTTATGGCTACACCTTC
once,NA,TRBJ1-6,TRBV14,CASSHPREDSPLHF,TGTGCCAGCAGCCACCCCAGGGAGGATTCACCCCTCCACTTT
NA,TRBD2,TRBJ2-3,TRBV7-6,CASSPGTSVFRATDTQYF,TGTGCCAGCAGCCCCGGGACTAGCGTTTTCCGGGCCACAGATACGCAGTATTTT
NA,NA,TRBJ1-5,TRBV7-2,CASSLDSQPQHF,TGTGCCAGCAGCCTCGACAGTCAGCCCCAGCATTTT
NA,TRBD2,TRBJ2-7,TRBV2,CASSGDREGATYEQYF,TGTGCCAGCAGTGGGGACCGGGAGGGCGCCACCTACGAGCAGTACTTC